Listed below are T cell receptor beta chains from one sample, sequenced in a study of prognosis after radiotherapy for stage I lung cancer. TCRdb itself ran the multiplex PCR reads through MiXCR, one entry per CDR3 protein. The sample holds about 15,000 distinct CDR3 sequences, around two fifths seen once. The specimen comprised PBMCs, sampled before or after stereotactic body radiation therapy (not recorded which). These receptors originate from a donor over 45 with non-small cell lung cancer. Each CDR3 is given without its conserved first and last residue. Clone size is given for some rows only: seen once, a few or many times, or a class if the clone is expanded.

V	J	size	CDR3
TRBV27	TRBJ2-2	.	ANSTSGSTGELF
TRBV5-1	TRBJ2-3	.	ASSLFGRALDTQY
TRBV28	TRBJ2-2	.	ASSRIGGGELS
TRBV19	TRBJ1-3	.	ATNRGPGNTIY
TRBV7-6	TRBJ2-7	.	ASSSTGTGSSYEQY
TRBV12-3/TRBV12-4	TRBJ1-2	.	ASSEGGYGYT
TRBV7-9	TRBJ2-5	many	ASSLRGSGETQY
TRBV19	TRBJ1-2	.	ASSIEEGGDRGPNYGYT
TRBV24-1	TRBJ1-4	many	ATSDPAQGTNEKLF
TRBV28	TRBJ1-2	medium-sized	ASRGPYGYT